This TCR beta chain was retrieved from a study of blood T cell repertoires in COVID-19 (dated by TCRdb to 2020 to 2021). With regard to the full study: Collaborator samples came from the United States, Italy and Spain and covered acute and convalescent phases of COVID-19. The material from the prospective study consisted of cDNA or gDNA derived from T cells, B-cell-depleted T cells, or PBMCs. Deeply sampled blood TCRbeta repertoires from subjects exposed to, actively infected with, or recovered from COVID-19 were included in the dataset. The repertoires were released in a freely available public database meant as a resource for research on the immune response to SARS-CoV-2. The samples were drawn from the first 160 participants of the ongoing ImmuneRACE study and from under 1,500 subjects provided by 6 global collaborators. Sample metadata almost always included a de-identified subject ID, COVID-19 status, age in years and sex. HLA class I and class II types, where available, came from metadata supplied by the sample provider rather than from assay-based typing. The full study reports these points: The amount of clinical and demographic metadata varied by source and participant and was provided uncurated.

Comment on this clone: Its antigen is still unknown. Nothing much larger sits one base from this clone, and base qualities are not available.

TCRbeta CDR3 regions were amplified from genomic DNA by means of the immunoSEQ Assay, a bias-controlled multiplex PCR. Under the source paper's analysis protocol: The number of nucleated cells in each sample was estimated by amplification of reference gene primers within the assay. To quantify the absolute abundance of each unique TCRbeta CDR3 rearrangement, sequence reads were collapsed and filtered. For each sample, productive Simpson clonality was calculated by taking the square root of Simpson's diversity index across productive rearrangements. TCRdb took over this immuneACCESS table, retaining in-frame rearrangements with V and J assigned. Such tables are incomplete; in checked studies, under half of the missing clones stem from an unresolved V gene, and the remainder is unexplained. V and J calls and clone size are those listed in that table; D and trimming were worked out from the DNA. The sample table lists about 250,000 clones, 88% of them with a count of one. Over 1.1% of the sample is in the top ten clones.

Each collaborating institution followed its own protocols to collect whole blood in K2EDTA tubes. For TCRbeta analysis, collaborators shipped samples in one of three forms: frozen whole blood, isolated PBMCs, or DNA extracted from either of those sample types. V is cut by 6 bases and J by 1 base, and the space between the germline ends is 10 bases. The CDR3 starts with the cysteine, ends with the phenylalanine, and has 14 residues. Only the CDR3 DNA stays, 42 bases, in frame from base 1. The germline V gene specifies SGHRS as CDR1 and YFSETQ as CDR2. The origin of this receptor is an older man with acute or convalescent COVID-19. Recombination connected TRBV5-1 to TRBJ2-2; there is no confident call for the D gene. The sequencing input was peripheral blood. CDR3 reads: CASKIPQNTGELFF. In nucleotides, the sequence is TGCGCCAGCAAAATCCCCCAGAACACCGGGGAGCTGTTTTTT.